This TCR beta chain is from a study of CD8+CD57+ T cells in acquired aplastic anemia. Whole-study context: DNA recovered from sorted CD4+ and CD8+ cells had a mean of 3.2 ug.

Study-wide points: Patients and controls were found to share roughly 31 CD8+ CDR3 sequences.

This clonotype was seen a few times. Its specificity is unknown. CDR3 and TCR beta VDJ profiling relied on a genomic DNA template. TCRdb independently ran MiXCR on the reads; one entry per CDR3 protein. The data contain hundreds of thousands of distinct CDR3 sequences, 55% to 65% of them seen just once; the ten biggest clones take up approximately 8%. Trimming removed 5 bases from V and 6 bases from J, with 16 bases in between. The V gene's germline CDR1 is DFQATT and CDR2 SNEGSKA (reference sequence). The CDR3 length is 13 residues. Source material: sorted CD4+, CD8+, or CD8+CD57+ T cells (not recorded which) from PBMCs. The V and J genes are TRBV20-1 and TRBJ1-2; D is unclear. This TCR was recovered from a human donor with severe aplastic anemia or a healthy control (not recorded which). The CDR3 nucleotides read TGCAGTGCTTCCCGGACCGGATATCATGGCTACACCTTC. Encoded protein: CSASRTGYHGYTF.